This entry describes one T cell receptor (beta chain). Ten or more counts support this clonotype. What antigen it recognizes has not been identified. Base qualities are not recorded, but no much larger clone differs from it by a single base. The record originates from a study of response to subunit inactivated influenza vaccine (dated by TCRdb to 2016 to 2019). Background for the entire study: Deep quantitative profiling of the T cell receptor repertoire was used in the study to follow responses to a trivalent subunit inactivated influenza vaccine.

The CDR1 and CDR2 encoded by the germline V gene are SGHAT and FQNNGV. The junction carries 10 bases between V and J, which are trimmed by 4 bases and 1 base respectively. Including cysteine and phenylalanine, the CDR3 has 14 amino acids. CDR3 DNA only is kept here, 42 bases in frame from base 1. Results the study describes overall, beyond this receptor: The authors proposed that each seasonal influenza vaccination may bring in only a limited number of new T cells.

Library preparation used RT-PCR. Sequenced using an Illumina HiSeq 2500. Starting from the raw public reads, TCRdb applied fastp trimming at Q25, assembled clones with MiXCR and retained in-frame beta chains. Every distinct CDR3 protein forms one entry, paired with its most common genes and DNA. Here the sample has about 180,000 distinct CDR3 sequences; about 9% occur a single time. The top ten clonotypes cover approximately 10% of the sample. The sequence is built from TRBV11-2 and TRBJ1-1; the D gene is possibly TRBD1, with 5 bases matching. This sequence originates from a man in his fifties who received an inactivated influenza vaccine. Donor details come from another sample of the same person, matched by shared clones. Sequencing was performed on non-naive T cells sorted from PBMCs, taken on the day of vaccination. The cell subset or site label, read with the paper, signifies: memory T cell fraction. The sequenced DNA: TGTGCCAGCAGCTCCCTGACAGAGAACACTGAAGCTTTCTTT. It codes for CASSSLTENTEAFF.